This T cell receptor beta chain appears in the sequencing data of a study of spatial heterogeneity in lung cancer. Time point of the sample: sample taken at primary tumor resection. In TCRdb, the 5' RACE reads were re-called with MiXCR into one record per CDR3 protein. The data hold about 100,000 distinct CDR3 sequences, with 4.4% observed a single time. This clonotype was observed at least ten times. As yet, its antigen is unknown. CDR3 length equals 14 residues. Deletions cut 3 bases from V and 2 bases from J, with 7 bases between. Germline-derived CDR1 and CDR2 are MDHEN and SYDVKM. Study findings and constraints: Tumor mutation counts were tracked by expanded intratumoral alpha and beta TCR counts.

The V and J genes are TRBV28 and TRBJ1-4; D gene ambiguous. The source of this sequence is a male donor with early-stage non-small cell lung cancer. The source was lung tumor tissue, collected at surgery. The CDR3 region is CASSFHGTNEKLFF. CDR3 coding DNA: TGTGCCAGCAGTTTTCACGGCACTAATGAAAAACTGTTTTTT.